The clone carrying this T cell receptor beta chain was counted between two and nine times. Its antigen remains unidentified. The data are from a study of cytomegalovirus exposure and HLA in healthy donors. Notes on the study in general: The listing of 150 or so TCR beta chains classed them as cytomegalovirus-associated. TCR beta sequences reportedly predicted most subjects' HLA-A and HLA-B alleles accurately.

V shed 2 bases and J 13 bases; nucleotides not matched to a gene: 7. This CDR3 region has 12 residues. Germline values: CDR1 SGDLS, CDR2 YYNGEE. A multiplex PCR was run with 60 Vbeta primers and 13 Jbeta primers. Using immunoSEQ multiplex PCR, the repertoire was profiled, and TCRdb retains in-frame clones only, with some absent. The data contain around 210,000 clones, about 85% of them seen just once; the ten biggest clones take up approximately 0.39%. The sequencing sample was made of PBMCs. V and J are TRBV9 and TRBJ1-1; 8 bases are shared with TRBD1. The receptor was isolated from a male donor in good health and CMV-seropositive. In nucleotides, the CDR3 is TGTGCCAGCAGCGTGGACAGGGTCGAAATTTTCTTT. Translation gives CASSVDRVEIFF.